Described below is a single T cell receptor beta chain sequence and its context. TCRdb re-analysed the 5' RACE reads in MiXCR, keeping a single row per CDR3 protein. The data contain about 38,000 distinct CDR3 sequences, around 8.7% of them singletons. The sample is drawn from a study of chronic HIV infection and antiretroviral therapy. CDR3 length: 14 amino acids. Germline assignment: CDR1 SGHDN and CDR2 FVKESK. V trimming: 0 bases; J trimming: 4 bases; junction bases outside the gene matches: 1. This chain links TRBV14 with TRBJ1-1; 8 bases align to TRBD1. Sequenced input: peripheral blood. This clonotype was sampled from an adult who had HIV and had not received antiretroviral therapy, or was an uninfected healthy control (not recorded which). Here the CDR3 reads CASSQETGVTEAFF. DNA of the CDR3: TGTGCCAGCAGCCAAGAGACAGGGGTCACTGAAGCTTTCTTT.